The 21 T cell receptor beta chains in this list originate from one sample, sequenced in a study of vaccination and CD4 T cells after COVID-19. No antigen has been assigned to these receptors. Once obtained from cultured CD4+ T cells, the DNA was sequenced using the Oncomine TCR Beta short-read assay. TCRdb itself ran the PCR reads through MiXCR, one entry per CDR3 protein. Of 17,000 or so distinct CDR3 sequences detected, nearly 40% appear once; the ten largest clones hold 7% to 8.5%. Treatment: roughly ten-day PBMC culture with coronavirus spike peptide pools or control peptides (ViraFEST assay). The specimen was CD4+ T cells from blood, cultured in vitro. The source is a human donor who had recovered from COVID-19.

This clonotype was picked up a small number of times. The chain couples TRBV5-1 to TRBJ1-5; maybe TRBD1 (5 bases). Germline V gene lookup returns CDR1 SGHRS and CDR2 YFSETQ. This CDR3 contains 14 residues. V was shortened by 2 bases and J by 2 bases, with 8 bases between the two germline ends. The CDR3 reads CASSFQGGNQPQHF. The CDR3 DNA reads as TGCGCCAGCAGCTTTCAGGGAGGCAATCAGCCCCAGCATTTT.

This clonotype occurred a few times. This chain joins TRBV7-3 and TRBJ2-5; the D is unclear. Germline V gives CDR1 SGHTA, CDR2 FQGTGA. The V gene lost 2 bases and the J gene lost 5 bases, with 12 bases spanning the gap. This CDR3 comprises 14 residues. This CDR3 reads CASSLGGPGETQYF. In DNA form, the CDR3 reads TGTGCCAGCAGCTTAGGTGGCCCCGGGGAGACCCAGTACTTC. Combining the CDR3 with reference TRBV7-3 and TRBJ2-5 gives the whole variable domain GAGVSQTPSNKVTEKGKYVELRCDPISGHTALYWYRQSLGQGPEFLIYFQGTGAADDSGLPNDRFFAVRPEGSVSTLKIQRTERGDSAVYLCASSLGGPGETQYFGPGTRLLVL.

The gene calls are TRBV20-1 and TRBJ2-1; 12 bases map to TRBD2. In germline, CDR1 is DFQATT, CDR2 SNEGSKA (reference sequence). The CDR3 length is 17 residues. Trimming took 6 bases from V and 6 from J; bases not matched to a gene: 15. The CDR3 nucleotides are TGCAGTGCCAAGATTGGGGCCCTAGCGGGAGGGGGCAATGAGCAGTTCTTC. This codes for CSAKIGALAGGGNEQFF.

This chain joins TRBV25-1 and TRBJ1-2, with D unclear. Germline CDR1 MGHDK, CDR2 SYGVNS. The ends were cut back, 1 base at V and 0 bases at J, with 9 bases in the middle. The CDR3 sequence is 15 residues long. The CDR3 sequence: CASSESEGANYGYTF. Written as DNA, the CDR3 is TGTGCCAGCAGTGAATCCGAGGGAGCTAACTATGGCTACACCTTC.

CDR3 nucleotides: TGTGCCACCCAGCCACCCACGTCAAACAATGAGCAGTTCTTC. Translated: CATQPPTSNNEQFF. This chain joins TRBV2 and TRBJ2-1, with D unclear. Germline V gene lookup returns CDR1 SNHLY and CDR2 FYNNEI. The V end lost 10 bases, the J end lost 5 bases, and 18 bases lay between the germline ends. The length of the CDR3 is 14 residues.

The table lists this clonotype with a few counts. As DNA, the CDR3 is TGTGCCAGCAGCCGCACAGATACGCAGTATTTT. Protein sequence: CASSRTDTQYF. The chain has TRBV11-1 and TRBJ2-3; no clear D gene. The germline V gene encodes CDR1 SGHAT and CDR2 FQDESV (reference sequence). The CDR3 is 11 residues long. V dropped 5 bases and J dropped 1 base, with 1 base sitting between them.

The chain carries TRBV27 and TRBJ2-5; the D gene is possibly TRBD1 (6 bases). Trimming cost V 2 bases and J 5 bases, with 15 bases left between them. The CDR3 sequence is 15 residues long. Germline CDR1 is MNHEY and CDR2 is SMNVEV (reference sequence). In DNA form, the CDR3 reads TGTGCCAGCAGTTTAAACAGGGTCGGATATGAGACCCAGTACTTC. Its translation: CASSLNRVGYETQYF.

V usage is TRBV30 and J usage is TRBJ2-1; 10 bases map to TRBD1. The CDR3 contains 15 residues. Per the germline V gene, CDR1 is GTSNPN and CDR2 is SVGIG (reference sequence). The trim removed 5 bases at V and 1 base at J, leaving 5 bases unmatched. The CDR3 nucleotides are TGTGCCTGGGGGGGACAGGGGCCATCCTACAATGAGCAGTTCTTC. Translation: CAWGGQGPSYNEQFF.

The chain uses TRBV7-6 and TRBJ2-2, with D possibly TRBD1 on 6 matching bases. V shed 3 bases and J shed 0 bases, with 11 bases lying between them. CDR3 length: 16 residues. In germline, CDR1 is SGHVS, CDR2 FNYEAQ. The DNA for the CDR3 is TGTGCCAGCAGCTTGGATACAGGGACGAACACCGGGGAGCTGTTTTTT. Protein sequence: CASSLDTGTNTGELFF.

There are a few counts of this clonotype. This chain links TRBV4-2 with TRBJ1-1; the match to TRBD1 covers 11 bases. The ends lost 2 bases at V and 1 base at J; junction bases unmatched: 6. The CDR3 covers 17 residues. Looked up from germline, CDR1 is LGHNA and CDR2 is YNFKEQ. The CDR3 region has the DNA TGTGCCAGCAGCCAACGGACAGGGGGCGAGTGGAACACTGAAGCTTTCTTT. It encodes CASSQRTGGEWNTEAFF.

In this sample, this clonotype turned up once. The gene calls are TRBV7-8 and TRBJ2-7, with D perhaps TRBD1 (6 bases). The V end lost 1 base, the J end lost 6 bases, and 10 bases lay between the germline ends. This CDR3 contains 13 residues. CDR1 SGHVS and CDR2 FQNEAQ come from the germline V gene. The CDR3 loop reads CASSLVNRAEQYF. DNA of the CDR3: TGTGCCAGCAGCTTAGTGAACAGGGCCGAGCAGTACTTC.

This clonotype was observed a few times. The chain links TRBV20-1 to TRBJ1-6; possible D gene TRBD1, 5 bases. V was clipped by 0 bases and J by 7 bases, with 16 bases between them. This CDR3 spans 16 amino acids. The germline V gene has CDR1 DFQATT and CDR2 SNEGSKA (reference sequence). The DNA for the CDR3 is TGCAGTGCTAGAGACCTATCGACAGTGCCCAATTCACCCCTCCACTTT. Translation gives CSARDLSTVPNSPLHF.

The chain couples TRBV18 to TRBJ1-1; the match to TRBD1 covers 7 bases. Unmatched junction bases numbered 2, after V lost 4 bases and J lost 3 bases. Germline CDR1 is KGHSH and CDR2 is LQKENI. CDR3 length equals 13 residues. The CDR3 spells CASSLDRDTEAFF. The CDR3 DNA reads as TGTGCCAGCTCACTCGACAGGGACACTGAAGCTTTCTTT.

This clonotype was observed a few times. The V gene is TRBV7-3, the J gene TRBJ2-3; 11 nucleotides align to TRBD1. Germline CDR1 and CDR2: SGHTA and FQGTGA. Losses at the gene ends were 2 bases for V and 4 bases for J; bases not matched to a gene: 14. The CDR3 totals 19 residues. The CDR3, as DNA: TGTGCCAGCAGCTTACAAAGGACAGGGGGCGCGGGAGGCTCAGATACGCAGTATTTT. Protein: CASSLQRTGGAGGSDTQYF.

The table lists this clonotype with a few counts. This sequence joins TRBV6-2 or TRBV6-3 and TRBJ2-3, with 8 bases lining up with TRBD2. There are 17 residues in the CDR3. The germline V gene has CDR1 MNHEY and CDR2 SVGEGT. J lost 5 bases, V lost 0 bases, and 10 bases had no gene match. The CDR3 nucleotides read TGTGCCAGCAGTTACTCGATGAGCGGGAGAAGGGAAGATACGCAGTATTTT. Protein: CASSYSMSGRREDTQYF.

This clonotype has just a few counts. This chain joins TRBV18 and TRBJ2-7; no firm D call. V was trimmed by 3 bases and J by 5 bases, leaving 5 bases between them. This CDR3 contains 11 residues. In germline, CDR1 is KGHSH, CDR2 LQKENI. CDR3: CASSPADEQYF. As DNA, the CDR3 is TGTGCCAGCTCACCCGCCGACGAGCAGTACTTC.

This clonotype was seen a handful of times. This sequence joins TRBV20-1 and TRBJ2-2; D might be TRBD2 (5 bases). The V gene's germline CDR1 is DFQATT and CDR2 SNEGSKA (reference sequence). The CDR3 is 16 residues long. Trimming removed 5 bases from V and 0 bases from J, with 16 bases in between. The CDR3 sequence: CSARHPGFANTGELFF. CDR3 coding DNA: TGCAGTGCTCGACATCCGGGGTTCGCGAACACCGGGGAGCTGTTTTTT.

The chain recombines TRBV14 with TRBJ2-2; D tentatively fits TRBD1 or TRBD2 (5 bases each). Germline lookup yields CDR1 SGHDN and CDR2 FVKESK. This CDR3 is 16 amino acids long. The V end lost 1 base, the J end lost 4 bases, and 13 bases lay between the germline ends. For the CDR3, the DNA is TGTGCCAGCAGCCAAGCAACTAGGGACCGCACCGGGGAGCTGTTTTTT. This sequence encodes CASSQATRDRTGELFF. Drawing the rest from reference TRBV14 and TRBJ2-2, the complete variable domain is EAGVTQFPSHSVIEKGQTVTLRCDPISGHDNLYWYRRVMGKEIKFLLHFVKESKQDESGMPNNRFLAERTGGTYSTLKVQPAELEDSGVYFCASSQATRDRTGELFFGEGSRLTVL.

The sample holds a few counts of this clonotype. The gene calls are TRBV6-1 and TRBJ2-5; D unresolved. The CDR3 is 16 amino acids. Germline CDR1 is MNHNS and CDR2 is SASEGT. Trimming left V 7 bases short and J 5 bases short, with 23 bases between. The CDR3 DNA sequence: TGTGCCAGCACCCTTAACACTGCTGGAGTGCGGGAGACCCAGTACTTC. It translates to CASTLNTAGVRETQYF.

The rearrangement links TRBV10-3 to TRBJ1-1; tentatively, D is TRBD1 (5 bases). CDR3 length: 13 amino acids. With 2 bases removed from V and 8 bases from J, the gap between germline ends came to 12 bases. Looked up from germline, CDR1 is ENHRY and CDR2 is SYGVKD. The CDR3 DNA follows: TGTGCCATCAGTGAGGGCCCTGGGGCAGAAGCTTTCTTT. This gives the protein CAISEGPGAEAFF.

The chain joins TRBV9 to TRBJ2-1; D is unresolved. The CDR3 sequence is 15 residues long. Germline V gives CDR1 SGDLS, CDR2 YYNGEE. Trimming stripped 0 bases from V and 10 bases from J, with 17 bases between. The CDR3, as DNA: TGTGCCAGCAGCGTAGTCCCGTCGGGTAATCGGGAGCAGTTCTTC. This codes for CASSVVPSGNREQFF.